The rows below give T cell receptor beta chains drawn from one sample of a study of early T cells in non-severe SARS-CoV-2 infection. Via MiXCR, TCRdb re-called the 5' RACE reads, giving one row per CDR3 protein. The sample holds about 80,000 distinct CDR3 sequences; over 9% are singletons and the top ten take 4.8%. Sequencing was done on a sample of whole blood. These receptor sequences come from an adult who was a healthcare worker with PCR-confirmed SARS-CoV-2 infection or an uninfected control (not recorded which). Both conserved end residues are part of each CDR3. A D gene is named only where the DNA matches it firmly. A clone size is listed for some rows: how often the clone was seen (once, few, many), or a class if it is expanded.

CASSYGTSPWDEQFF,TGCGCCAGCAGCTACGGGACTAGCCCGTGGGATGAGCAGTTCTTC,TRBV5-1,few,15,TRBD2,TRBJ2-1
CASNSPDSYEQYF,TGTGCCAGCAACTCGCCCGACTCCTACGAGCAGTACTTC,TRBV28,medium-sized,13,NA,TRBJ2-7
CASSPGGSGKTDTQYF,TGCGCCAGCAGCCCCGGGGGTAGCGGGAAGACAGATACGCAGTATTTT,TRBV5-1,few,16,TRBD2,TRBJ2-3
CASSFTGPPPSNEQFF,TGTGCCAGCAGTTTTACCGGGCCCCCTCCGTCCAATGAGCAGTTCTTC,TRBV2,few,16,NA,TRBJ2-1
CSGELGQGRYQETQYF,TGCAGTGGAGAGCTGGGACAGGGAAGGTACCAAGAGACCCAGTACTTC,TRBV20-1,many,16,TRBD1,TRBJ2-5
CSASWPEDEQYF,TGCAGTGCTAGTTGGCCCGAAGACGAGCAGTACTTC,TRBV20-1,NA,12,NA,TRBJ2-7
CAISESGGANVLTF,TGTGCCATCAGTGAGTCAGGTGGGGCCAACGTCCTGACTTTC,TRBV10-3,many,14,NA,TRBJ2-6
CASSLGSAGGVGEQFF,TGTGCCAGCAGCTTAGGTTCAGCGGGAGGGGTTGGTGAGCAGTTCTTC,TRBV7-6,many,16,TRBD2,TRBJ2-1
CASSLAVSYEQYF,TGTGCCAGCAGTTTAGCGGTGTCCTACGAGCAGTACTTC,TRBV27,NA,13,NA,TRBJ2-7
CASSLSFSGREVYEQYF,TGTGCCAGCAGTCTATCCTTTAGCGGGAGGGAGGTCTACGAGCAGTACTTC,TRBV27,few,17,TRBD2,TRBJ2-7
CASSLVSGGAQETQYF,TGCGCCAGCAGCTTGGTATCTGGTGGGGCTCAAGAGACCCAGTACTTC,TRBV5-1,NA,16,NA,TRBJ2-5
CASSWEGRGNEQFF,TGCGCCAGCAGCTGGGAGGGGAGGGGTAATGAGCAGTTCTTC,TRBV4-1,few,14,TRBD2,TRBJ2-1
CASSSLGLAGDNEQFF,TGTGCCAGCAGCTCATTGGGACTAGCGGGAGACAATGAGCAGTTCTTC,TRBV5-5,many,16,TRBD2,TRBJ2-1
CASSSRQGAGTQYF,TGTGCCAGCAGCTCCCGACAGGGGGCTGGGACCCAGTACTTC,TRBV7-2,NA,14,TRBD1,TRBJ2-5
CASSKGLAGRHKYF,TGTGCCAGCAGCAAGGGACTAGCGGGGCGGCACAAGTACTTC,TRBV28,NA,14,TRBD2,TRBJ2-5
CASSDGTGVLRQFF,TGTGCCAGCAGTGATGGGACGGGAGTCCTGAGGCAGTTCTTC,TRBV2,NA,14,NA,TRBJ2-1